This T cell receptor (beta chain) originates from a study of CD8+CD57+ T cells in acquired aplastic anemia. Previously, flow cytometry had revealed CD8+CD57+ cell expansion in the patients chosen for sequencing. The CDR3 contains 12 residues. The V gene's germline CDR1 is ENHRY and CDR2 SYGVKD. V was clipped by 7 bases and J by 4 bases, with 11 bases between them. Both TCR beta VDJ combination and CDR3 sequence profiling were carried out. Genomic DNA was the template for this profiling. One entry per CDR3 protein results from TCRdb running MiXCR on the reads. The sample consists of around 210,000 distinct CDR3 sequences, 55% to 65% of them appearing once.

The material sequenced was sorted CD4+, CD8+, or CD8+CD57+ T cells (not recorded which) from PBMCs. This TCR was recovered from a human donor with aplastic anemia. This sequence joins TRBV10-3 and TRBJ2-7; D is uncertain. In nucleotides, the CDR3 is TGTGCCATCAAAGGGTCTACGTACGAGCAGTACTTC. Its protein is CAIKGSTYEQYF.